This T cell receptor (beta chain) was observed in a study of CD8+ T cells in alopecia areata. Study as a whole: Treated individuals took tofacitinib by mouth, 5 to 10 mg twice daily.

V was shortened by 7 bases and J by 6 bases, with 13 bases between the two germline ends. The germline CDR1 and CDR2 sequences are SQVTM and ANQGSEA. This CDR3 region has 12 residues. PBMCs, the starting material, were the source of sorted CD4+ and CD8+ T cells. Reverse transcription of extracted RNA yielded cDNA, which provided the sequencing template. Assay: immunoSEQ multiplex PCR; the TCRdb copy retains only in-frame clones and omits some. The sample includes more than 200,000 clones, 65% to 70% of them seen just once. This sequence originates from a human donor with alopecia areata. Sequencing used CD4+ T cells sorted from blood, obtained at week 0. The rearrangement links TRBV29-1 to TRBJ2-1; weak D call: TRBD1 (6 bases). CDR3 loop: CSATGTLNEQFF. The CDR3 nucleotides read TGCAGCGCCACAGGGACCCTCAATGAGCAGTTCTTC.